This T cell receptor beta chain was identified in a study of blood T cell repertoires in COVID-19. Across the study: Some COVID-19 samples were acute and others convalescent; all came from the United States, Italy and Spain. The cDNA or gDNA used as material had been derived from T cells, B-cell-depleted T cells, or PBMCs.

Per the original methods: Quantification of nucleated cells was approximated via reference gene primer amplification. Method: immunoSEQ multiplex PCR; TCRdb's copy keeps in-frame clones and lacks some. V, J and clone size are those of that table, while D and trimming were read from the DNA. This table holds over 200,000 clones, about 85% found once. The source material was peripheral blood. This TCR came from a man aged 60 to 75 who had recovered from COVID-19.

This CDR3 reads CASSEQGSGELFF. Written as DNA, the CDR3 is TGTGCCAGCAGCGAACAGGGATCCGGGGAGCTGTTTTTT. The chain recombines TRBV11-3 with TRBJ2-2, with D perhaps TRBD1 (6 bases). The length of the CDR3 is 13 residues. CDR1 is SGHNT and CDR2 is YENEEA in the germline V gene. Trimming stripped 5 bases from V and 6 bases from J, with 10 bases between.